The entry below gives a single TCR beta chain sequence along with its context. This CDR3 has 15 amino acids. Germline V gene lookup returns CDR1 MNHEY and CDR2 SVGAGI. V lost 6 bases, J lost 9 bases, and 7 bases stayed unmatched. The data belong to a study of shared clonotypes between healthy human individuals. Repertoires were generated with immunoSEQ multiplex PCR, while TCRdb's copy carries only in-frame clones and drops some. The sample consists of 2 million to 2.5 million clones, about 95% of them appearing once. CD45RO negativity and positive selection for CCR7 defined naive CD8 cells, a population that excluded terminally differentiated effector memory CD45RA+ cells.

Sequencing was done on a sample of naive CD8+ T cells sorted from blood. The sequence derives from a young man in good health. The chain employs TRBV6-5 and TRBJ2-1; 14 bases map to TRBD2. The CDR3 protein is CASSPLTSGGVEQFF. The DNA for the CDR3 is TGTGCCAGCAGCCCCCTGACTAGCGGGGGGGTTGAGCAGTTCTTC.